Detailed here is one T cell receptor beta chain. Its cognate antigen has yet to be identified. No much larger clone exists at a distance of one base, and base qualities are not known. The time point label, read with the paper, signifies: 100 days after allo-HCT. Blood samples were obtained from recipients approximately 28 days before transplant and at days 30, 100 and 180 after transplant. Using Nuclei Lysis Solution, genomic DNA was extracted from unfractionated peripheral blood mononuclear cells that were either fresh or cryopreserved. The immunoSEQ assay, a bias-controlled multiplex PCR using V- and J-specific primers, was used to amplify TCR beta CDR3 regions from genomic DNA. In a second PCR step, a proprietary barcode and Illumina adapter sequences were attached to the CDR3 amplicons. An Illumina MiSeq instrument was used to sequence the CDR3 libraries. Per the authors' processing: Export and quality control were performed with immunoSEQ Analyzer 3.0, and downstream analyses were performed with R Bioconductor and Immunarch. Only productive rearrangements in the normalized downsampled data set went into calculating the repertoire metrics. Pathologically expanded clonotypes were defined as those larger than 5 templates in the normalized cohort. The Inverse Simpson Index was used to measure repertoire diversity. To capture all clonotypes, CMV-specificity analyses were performed on the non-normalized data set. Imported from immuneACCESS, the table was reduced by TCRdb to in-frame sequences with V and J called. These copies leave out some clones; in studies compared against another copy, an unresolved V gene accounts for under half, and the cause of the remainder is not known. Clone size and the V and J calls come from that table; the DNA yielded D and trimming. The sample contains several thousand clones, about nine tenths of them found a single time. Jointly, the top ten make up 8.1% of the sample.

The data are from a study of T cell clonotyping in hematopoietic cell transplantation (dated by TCRdb to the early 2020s). In terms of the full investigation: A total of 120 to 150 blood samples were gathered in the study from a few dozen consecutive transplant recipients along with their related donors. Recruitment of patients ran from late 2015 to early 2017, and follow-up continued until late 2020 or until death. General findings and caveats noted by the study authors: Broader posttransplant TCR repertoire diversity was predicted by donor and pretransplant recipient Inverse Simpson Index values. A decrease in recipient TCR diversity was observed after transplant, and a progressive increase in pathologically expanded clonotypes was seen from day 30 to day 180. The sample size was limited, and because cells were not sorted, the contributions of CD4 and CD8 repertoires could not be separated. Only a small fraction of recipient repertoires overlapped donor repertoires, with over 95% appearing de novo at the given depth.

As encoded in the germline V gene, CDR1 is LGHNT while CDR2 is FRNRAP. Clipping removes 6 bases from V and 2 bases from J, with 2 as the unmatched junction base count. The CDR3 covers 13 residues, taking in both the cysteine and the phenylalanine. Only the CDR3 portion is preserved as DNA: 39 bases, with reading frame beginning at the first base. The sequenced sample was peripheral blood mononuclear cells, obtained 100 days after allogeneic stem cell transplant. This receptor was taken from a male patient in his thirties or forties who had an allogeneic stem cell transplant from an unrelated donor, so the T cells may come from the graft donor. Some clones in this sample may be carry-over from other donors' samples. The rearrangement combines TRBV12-5 with TRBJ2-3; TRBD2 aligns with 7 central bases. DNA sequence: TGTGCTAGTGGCGGGGACTACACAGATACGCAGTATTTT. Translated, it reads CASGGDYTDTQYF.